This TCR beta chain came from a study of blood T cell repertoires in COVID-19. Looking at the study overall: Some COVID-19 samples were acute and others convalescent; all came from the United States, Italy and Spain. Sample material is recorded as cDNA or gDNA derived from T cells, B-cell-depleted T cells, or PBMCs.

Germline CDR1 and CDR2: SEHNR and FQNEAQ (reference sequence). The CDR3 is 14 amino acids. Trimming took 7 bases from V and 6 from J, leaving 19 bases between them. Per the original methods: Reference gene primer amplification in the assay estimated nucleated cell counts. Using immunoSEQ multiplex PCR, the repertoire was profiled, and TCRdb retains in-frame clones only, with some absent. V and J calls and clone size are as listed in that table; D and trimming were resolved from the DNA. The sample has about 210,000 clones, roughly 84% seen once. Seattle patient enrollment occurred during active infection, with longitudinal follow-up thereafter.

This chain uses TRBV7-9 with TRBJ2-7, with D perhaps TRBD2 (6 bases). The sequenced material came from peripheral blood. This receptor was taken from a woman aged 80 or over with COVID-19, enrolled during active disease. The CDR3, as DNA: TGTGCCAGCACCCTGCTGGGGGGTCCTGGCGAGCAGTACGTC. Amino acids: CASTLLGGPGEQYV.